The 17 T cell receptor beta chains in this list originate from one sample, sequenced in a study of brain T cells in children with intractable seizures. The protocol was immunoSEQ multiplex PCR, while the TCRdb copy is restricted to in-frame clones and leaves out a portion. This table holds about 40,000 clones, more than 80% found once. The source was peripheral blood, collected at surgery. The receptor source for this set is a girl aged 2-10 years with tuberous sclerosis and intractable seizures.

The J gene is TRBJ1-2, the V gene TRBV5-5, with 7 bases matching TRBD1. J gave up 4 bases and V 2 bases, and 11 bases lay outside the gene matches. In germline, CDR1 is SGHKS, CDR2 YYEKEE (reference sequence). There are 16 residues in the CDR3. CDR3 sequence: CASSLTTGIPAYGYTF. DNA for the CDR3: TGTGCCAGCAGCTTAACGACAGGGATCCCTGCCTATGGCTACACCTTC. Using reference TRBV5-5 and TRBJ1-2 for the parts outside the CDR3, the full variable domain is DAGVTQSPTHLIKTRGQQVTLRCSPISGHKSVSWYQQVLGQGPQFIFQYYEKEERGRGNFPDRFSARQFPNYSSELNVNALLLGDSALYLCASSLTTGIPAYGYTFGSGTRLTVV.

V and J are TRBV4-2 and TRBJ2-2; TRBD2 is a possible D gene (6 bases). Between the trimmed V and J ends, which lost 8 bases and 2 bases, there was a span of 9 bases. Germline V gene sequence: CDR1 LGHNA, CDR2 YNFKEQ. The CDR3 contains 13 residues. CDR3 amino acids: CASWDSNTGELFF. For the CDR3, the DNA is TGTGCCAGCTGGGACTCCAACACCGGGGAGCTGTTTTTT.

There are a few counts of this clone. The chain joins TRBV27 to TRBJ2-2; 10 bases are a match to TRBD1. The CDR3 extends over 14 amino acids. Trimming cost V 3 bases and J 12 bases; bases outside gene matches: 7. The V gene's germline CDR1 is MNHEY and CDR2 SMNVEV (reference sequence). The CDR3 protein is CASSFGTGEGKLFF. The CDR3 region has the DNA TGTGCCAGCAGTTTCGGGACAGGGGAGGGAAAGCTGTTTTTT.

The CDR3 loop is CSVDNSGANVLTF. The CDR3 DNA follows: TGCAGCGTTGACAACTCTGGGGCCAACGTCCTGACTTTC. The chain employs TRBV29-1 and TRBJ2-6; no clear D. V was cut by 3 bases and J by 0 bases, with 3 bases left in between. The germline gives CDR1 SQVTM, CDR2 ANQGSEA. CDR3 length: 13 amino acids.

Written as DNA, the CDR3 is TGTGCCAGCACCTCTCGAAGGGGGGTCCATGAAGCTTTCTTT. This sequence encodes CASTSRRGVHEAFF. The genes are TRBV21-1 and TRBJ1-1. TRBV21-1 constitutes a pseudogene. This CDR3 is built from 14 residues.

The chain joins TRBV5-1 to TRBJ2-7; 9 positions agree with TRBD2. The germline V gene has CDR1 SGHRS and CDR2 YFSETQ. The CDR3 is made up of 15 amino acids. J gave up 4 bases and V 0 bases, and 5 bases lay outside the gene matches. The CDR3 coding sequence is TGCGCCAGCAGCTTGGCTAGCGGGGTTGAATACGAGCAGTACGTC. It yields the protein CASSLASGVEYEQYV.

The chain uses TRBV9 and TRBJ2-3; perhaps TRBD2 as D (5 bases). Germline loops: CDR1 SGDLS, CDR2 YYNGEE. Trimming took off 4 bases at V and 1 base at J, with 13 bases between the two ends. This CDR3 spans 15 amino acids. CDR3 sequence: CASSPGGLGTDTQYF. In nucleotides, the CDR3 is TGTGCCAGCAGCCCGGGCGGGTTAGGCACAGATACGCAGTATTTT.

This chain joins TRBV7-2 and TRBJ2-1; 8 bases match TRBD2. Germline assignment: CDR1 SGHTA and CDR2 FQGNSA. V dropped 2 bases and J dropped 0; count of bases not matched to a gene: 12. The CDR3 loop spans 19 amino acids. The CDR3: CASSLLERETDSSYNEQFF. Written as DNA, the CDR3 is TGTGCCAGCAGCTTACTTGAGCGGGAGACCGACAGCTCCTACAATGAGCAGTTCTTC. The variable domain in full, with the rest retrieved from reference TRBV7-2 and TRBJ2-1, is GAGVSQSPSNKVTEKGKDVELRCDPISGHTALYWYRQSLGQGLEFLIYFQGNSAPDKSGLPSDRFSAERTGGSVSTLTIQRTQQEDSAVYLCASSLLERETDSSYNEQFFGPGTRLTVL.

The gene calls are TRBV6-1 and TRBJ1-4, with 8 bases fitting TRBD1. Trimming at V came to 2 bases and at J to 5 bases, leaving 4 bases not matched to a gene. The CDR3 spans 15 residues. CDR1 is MNHNS and CDR2 is SASEGT in the germline V gene. CDR3 coding DNA: TGTGCCAGCAGTGAAAAGAGGACAGGGAATGAAAAACTGTTTTTT. Translating it yields CASSEKRTGNEKLFF.

The chain couples TRBV3-1 (or the pseudogene TRBV3-2) to TRBJ2-5; 9 bases agree with TRBD2. The CDR3 totals 17 residues. Germline V gene lookup returns CDR1 LGHDT and CDR2 YNNKEL (reference sequence). With 1 base clipped from V and 4 bases from J, the junction kept 10 bases outside the gene matches. The CDR3 nucleotides are TGTGCCAGCAGCCAAGGGGTAGGCGGGGGGGCTGGAGAGACCCAGTACTTC. Protein sequence: CASSQGVGGGAGETQYF.

This chain uses TRBV27 with TRBJ1-5; weak D call: TRBD1 (5 bases). Trimming removed 3 bases from V and 2 bases from J, with 14 bases in between. Germline CDR1 reads MNHEY; CDR2 reads SMNVEV (reference sequence). This CDR3 has 16 residues. The CDR3 DNA sequence: TGTGCCAGCAGTTTTTTCTCAGGGACGTGCAATCAGCCCCAGCATTTT. It is translated as CASSFFSGTCNQPQHF.

This clone was seen just once. This chain uses TRBV9 with TRBJ2-5, with D perhaps matching TRBD2 (7 bases). The CDR3 covers 15 residues. In germline, CDR1 is SGDLS, CDR2 YYNGEE. Trimming shortened V by 0 bases and J by 3 bases, and 12 bases separated the two germline ends. CDR3 sequence reads: CASSVVGGLKETQYF. CDR3 in DNA: TGTGCCAGCAGCGTAGTGGGGGGGCTAAAAGAGACCCAGTACTTC.

The V gene is TRBV5-5, the J gene TRBJ1-2; D is possibly TRBD1 (5 bases). The V end was cut by 2 bases, the J end by 6 bases, with 11 bases between. The germline CDR1 and CDR2 sequences are SGHKS and YYEKEE (reference sequence). The CDR3 spans 13 residues. CDR3 amino acids: CASSLFWDDGYTF. In nucleotides, the CDR3 is TGTGCCAGCAGCTTATTTTGGGACGATGGCTACACCTTC.

This chain joins TRBV5-1 and TRBJ1-6; maybe TRBD1 (6 bases). This CDR3 is 15 amino acids long. Germline lookup yields CDR1 SGHRS and CDR2 YFSETQ. V dropped 4 bases and J dropped 8 bases, with 16 bases sitting between them. The CDR3 protein is CASSPGQRHDSPLHF. CDR3 nucleotide sequence: TGCGCCAGCAGCCCAGGACAGAGGCACGATTCACCCCTCCACTTT.

As DNA, the CDR3 is TGTGCCAGCAGCTTACAGGGGGCCACTTCTTATGGCTACACCTTC. Translated, it gives CASSLQGATSYGYTF. V gene TRBV9 combines with J gene TRBJ1-2, with 9 bases identical to TRBD1. Losses at the gene ends were 4 bases for V and 5 bases for J; bases not matched to a gene: 9. Germline CDR1 reads SGDLS; CDR2 reads YYNGEE. The CDR3 consists of 15 residues.

The chain employs TRBV6-5 and TRBJ2-7; D unclear. Germline V CDR1 and CDR2: MNHEY, SVGAGI. CDR3 length: 13 amino acids. Trimming stripped 2 bases from V and 6 bases from J, with 11 bases between. The CDR3 bases are TGTGCCAGCAGTTACGGGTTATGGAGCGAGCAGTACTTC. Residues: CASSYGLWSEQYF.

The chain links TRBV7-9 to TRBJ1-5; possibly TRBD1 for D (6 bases). V was clipped by 4 bases and J by 7 bases, with 17 bases between them. The CDR3 spans 15 residues. Germline-derived CDR1 and CDR2 are SEHNR and FQNEAQ (reference sequence). The CDR3, as DNA: TGTGCCAGCAGCTCGGACAGACCAAAGGACCAGCCCCAGCATTTT. Protein sequence: CASSSDRPKDQPQHF.